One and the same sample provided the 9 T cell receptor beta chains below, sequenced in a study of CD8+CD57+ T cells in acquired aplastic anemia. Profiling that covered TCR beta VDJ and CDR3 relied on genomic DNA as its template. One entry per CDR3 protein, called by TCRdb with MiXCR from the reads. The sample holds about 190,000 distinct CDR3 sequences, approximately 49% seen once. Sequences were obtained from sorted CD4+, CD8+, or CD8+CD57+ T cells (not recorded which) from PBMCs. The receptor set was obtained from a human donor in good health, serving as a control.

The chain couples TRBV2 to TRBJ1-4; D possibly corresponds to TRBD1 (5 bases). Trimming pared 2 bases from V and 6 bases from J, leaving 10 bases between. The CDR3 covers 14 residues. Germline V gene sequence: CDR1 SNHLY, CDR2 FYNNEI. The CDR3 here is CASSEQGGDEKLFF. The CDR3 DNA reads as TGTGCCAGCAGTGAACAGGGCGGGGATGAAAAACTGTTTTTT.

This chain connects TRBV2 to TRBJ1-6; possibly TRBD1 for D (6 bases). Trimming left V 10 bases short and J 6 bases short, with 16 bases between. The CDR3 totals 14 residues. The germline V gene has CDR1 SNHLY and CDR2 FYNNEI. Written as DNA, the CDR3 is TGTGCCACCAAAACGGGGGCCAGTAATTCACCCCTCCACTTT. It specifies CATKTGASNSPLHF. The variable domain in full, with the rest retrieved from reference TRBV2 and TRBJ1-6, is EPEVTQTPSHQVTQMGQEVILRCVPISNHLYFYWYRQILGQKVEFLVSFYNNEISEKSEIFDDQFSVERPDGSNFTLKIRSTKLEDSAMYFCATKTGASNSPLHFGNGTRLTVT.

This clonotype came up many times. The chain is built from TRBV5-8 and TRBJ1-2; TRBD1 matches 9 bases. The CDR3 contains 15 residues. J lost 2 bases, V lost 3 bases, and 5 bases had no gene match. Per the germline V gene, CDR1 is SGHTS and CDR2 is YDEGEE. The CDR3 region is CASSSDRGRNYGYTF. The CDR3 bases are TGTGCCAGCAGCTCCGACAGGGGGAGAAACTATGGCTACACCTTC.

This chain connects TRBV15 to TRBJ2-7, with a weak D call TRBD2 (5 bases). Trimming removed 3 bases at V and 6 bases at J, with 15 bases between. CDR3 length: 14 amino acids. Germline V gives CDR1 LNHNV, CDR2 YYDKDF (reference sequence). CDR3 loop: CATSRDLPPCEQYF. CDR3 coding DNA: TGTGCCACCAGCAGGGACTTACCACCCTGCGAGCAGTACTTC.

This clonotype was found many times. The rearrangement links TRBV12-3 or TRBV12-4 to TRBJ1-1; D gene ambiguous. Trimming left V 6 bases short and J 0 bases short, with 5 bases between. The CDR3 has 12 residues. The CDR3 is CASRSLNTEAFF. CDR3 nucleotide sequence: TGTGCCAGCAGATCACTGAACACTGAAGCTTTCTTT.

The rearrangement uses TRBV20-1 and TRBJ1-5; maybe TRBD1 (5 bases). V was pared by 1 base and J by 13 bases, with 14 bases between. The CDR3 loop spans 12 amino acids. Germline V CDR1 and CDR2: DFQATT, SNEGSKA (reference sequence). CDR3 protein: CSARGSTGNQHF. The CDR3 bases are TGCAGTGCTAGAGGGAGTACAGGCAATCAGCATTTT.

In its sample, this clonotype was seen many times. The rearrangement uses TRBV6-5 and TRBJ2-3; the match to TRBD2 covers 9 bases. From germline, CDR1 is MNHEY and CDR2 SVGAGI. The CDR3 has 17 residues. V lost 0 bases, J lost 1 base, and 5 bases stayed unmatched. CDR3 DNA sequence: TGTGCCAGCAGTTACTCGATTAAGCGGGGGGGCACAGATACGCAGTATTTT. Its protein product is CASSYSIKRGGTDTQYF.

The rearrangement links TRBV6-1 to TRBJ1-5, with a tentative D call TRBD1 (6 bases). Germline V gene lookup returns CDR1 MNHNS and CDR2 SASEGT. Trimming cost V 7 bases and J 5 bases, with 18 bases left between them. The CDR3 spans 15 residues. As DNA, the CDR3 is TGTGCCAGCACACGAACCAGGACAGACTATCAGCCCCAGCATTTT. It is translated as CASTRTRTDYQPQHF.

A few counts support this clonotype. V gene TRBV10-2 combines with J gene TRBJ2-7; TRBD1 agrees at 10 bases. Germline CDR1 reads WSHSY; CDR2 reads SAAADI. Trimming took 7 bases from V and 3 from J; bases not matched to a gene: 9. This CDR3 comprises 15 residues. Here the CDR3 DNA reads TGCGCCAGCAACGCCGGGACAGGGGATCGCTACGAGCAGTACTTC. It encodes CASNAGTGDRYEQYF.